The 26 T cell receptor beta chains reported below all come from one sample, sequenced in a study of T cell responses to AZD1222 COVID-19 vaccine. Method: immunoSEQ multiplex PCR; TCRdb's copy keeps in-frame clones and lacks some. The sample lists roughly 150,000 clones, roughly 90% seen once, with roughly 1.3% in the top ten. The sample consisted of peripheral blood, taken 28 days after the second AZD1222 dose. These receptors originate from an adult who received the AZD1222 COVID-19 vaccine.

This sequence joins TRBV7-9 and TRBJ2-1, with TRBD2 matching 8 bases. Germline values: CDR1 SEHNR, CDR2 FQNEAQ (reference sequence). The CDR3 is 15 amino acids. Trimming at V came to 5 bases and at J to 5 bases, leaving 8 bases not matched to a gene. The CDR3 protein is CASSPGGAGDNEQFF. CDR3 DNA sequence: TGTGCCAGCAGCCCGGGGGGGGCGGGGGACAATGAGCAGTTCTTC.

The chain uses TRBV2 and TRBJ2-2; the match to TRBD1 covers 8 bases. CDR3 length: 13 amino acids. From germline, CDR1 is SNHLY and CDR2 FYNNEI. With V trimmed by 10 bases and J by 5 bases, 6 bases remained unmatched. This chain's CDR3 is CAKDRERTGELFF. In DNA form, the CDR3 reads TGTGCCAAGGACAGGGAGCGGACCGGGGAGCTGTTTTTT.

The chain combines TRBV7-2 with TRBJ2-2; 8 nucleotides agree with TRBD1. Germline trimming cut 1 base from V and 1 base from J; bases unmatched to any gene: 2. Germline lookup yields CDR1 SGHTA and CDR2 FQGNSA. CDR3 length equals 16 residues. The CDR3 here is CASSLGGTGNTGELFF. The CDR3 coding sequence is TGTGCCAGCAGCTTAGGGGGGACAGGGAACACCGGGGAGCTGTTTTTT.

This clone was detected a few times. The rearrangement links TRBV27 to TRBJ1-3; 10 bases map to TRBD1. CDR3 length: 17 amino acids. After removal of 6 bases from V and 0 bases from J, the junction contained 8 bases not matched to a gene. Germline CDR1 reads MNHEY; CDR2 reads SMNVEV (reference sequence). The CDR3 nucleotides read TGTGCCAGCAGGGAGACAGGGGGCCGAGCCTCTGGAAACACCATATATTTT. It encodes CASRETGGRASGNTIYF.

The chain joins TRBV2 to TRBJ2-4; tentatively, D is TRBD1 or TRBD2 (5 bases each). Germline V gene data show CDR1 as SNHLY and CDR2 as FYNNEI. V gave up 6 bases and J gave up 3 bases, with 15 bases separating them. There are 15 residues in the CDR3. The CDR3 region is CASRGVTPGKNIQYF. In nucleotides, the CDR3 is TGTGCCAGCAGGGGGGTCACCCCGGGCAAAAACATTCAGTACTTC.

V gene TRBV28 combines with J gene TRBJ1-5; TRBD1 agrees at 8 bases. Losses at the gene ends were 3 bases for V and 2 bases for J; bases not matched to a gene: 9. The CDR3 sequence is 17 residues long. Germline lookup yields CDR1 MDHEN and CDR2 SYDVKM. The DNA for the CDR3 is TGTGCCAGCAGTTTCACCGACAGGGGAATCGGCAATCAGCCCCAGCATTTT. Its translation is CASSFTDRGIGNQPQHF.

The chain combines TRBV28 with TRBJ2-6, with D uncertain. The V end was cut by 6 bases, the J end by 0 bases, with 3 bases between. Germline lookup yields CDR1 MDHEN and CDR2 SYDVKM. The CDR3 has 13 residues. Here the CDR3 reads CASRGSGANVLTF. CDR3 DNA sequence: TGTGCCAGCAGGGGCTCTGGGGCCAACGTCCTGACTTTC.

This chain connects TRBV28 to TRBJ2-4; no clear D gene. CDR3 size: 14 residues. The germline gives CDR1 MDHEN, CDR2 SYDVKM. Trimming pared 5 bases from V and 2 bases from J, leaving 10 bases between. The CDR3 DNA reads as TGTGCCAGCAGTCAATTAGGGCCCAAAAACATTCAGTACTTC. This codes for CASSQLGPKNIQYF.

The gene calls are TRBV12-3 or TRBV12-4 and TRBJ2-2, with a possible D match to TRBD2 (5 bases). The CDR3 runs to 13 residues. Trimming took 8 bases from V and 1 from J, leaving 8 bases between them. CDR3 bases: TGTGCCAGCCTCCGGGGGAACACCGGGGAGCTGTTTTTT. This translates into CASLRGNTGELFF.

The rearrangement joins TRBV6-1 to TRBJ2-3; 7 bases align to TRBD1. The germline V gene encodes CDR1 MNHNS and CDR2 SASEGT. This CDR3 has 16 residues. J lost 4 bases, V lost 2 bases, and 9 bases had no gene match. The CDR3 DNA sequence: TGTGCCAGCAGTGAAAGACAGGGTTCGCAAGCAGATACGCAGTATTTT. Translation: CASSERQGSQADTQYF.

The chain couples TRBV29-1 to TRBJ2-3; tentative D call: TRBD1 (6 bases). V was shortened by 7 bases and J by 2 bases, with 22 bases between the two germline ends. The CDR3 runs 16 residues. The germline V gene encodes CDR1 SQVTM and CDR2 ANQGSEA. The CDR3 bases are TGCAGCGCCGGAGGTCTTCGGGACATGGACACAGATACGCAGTATTTT. Protein product: CSAGGLRDMDTDTQYF.

J is TRBJ2-7 and V is TRBV5-1, with D perhaps matching TRBD1 (6 bases). The CDR3 length is 14 residues. The ends were cut back, 4 bases at V and 5 bases at J, with 16 bases in the middle. The germline CDR1 and CDR2 sequences are SGHRS and YFSETQ. CDR3 nucleotides: TGCGCCAGCAGCCCGACAGGTTTTGTCGACGAGCAGTACTTC. This sequence encodes CASSPTGFVDEQYF. Full variable domain (remainder filled in from reference TRBV5-1 and TRBJ2-7): KAGVTQTPRYLIKTRGQQVTLSCSPISGHRSVSWYQQTPGQGLQFLFEYFSETQRNKGNFPGRFSGRQFSNSRSEMNVSTLELGDSALYLCASSPTGFVDEQYFGPGTRLTVT.

The chain links TRBV3-1 (or the pseudogene TRBV3-2) to TRBJ1-6; 8 bases are shared with TRBD1. Germline V CDR1 and CDR2: LGHDT, YNNKEL (reference sequence). The CDR3 extends over 16 amino acids. V was clipped by 4 bases and J by 7 bases; unmatched bases: 9. The CDR3 DNA reads as TGTGCCAGCAGCCCCCAGGGGGCCAACCTCAATTCACCCCTCCACTTT. It yields the protein CASSPQGANLNSPLHF.

V gene TRBV6-5 combines with J gene TRBJ1-4, with D possibly being TRBD1 (5 bases). CDR3 length: 13 amino acids. With 7 bases removed from V and 3 bases from J, the gap between germline ends came to 9 bases. Germline-derived CDR1 and CDR2 are MNHEY and SVGAGI. This CDR3 is CASTRASNEKLFF. DNA for the CDR3: TGTGCCAGCACCAGGGCGTCTAATGAAAAACTGTTTTTT.

The chain uses TRBV5-1 and TRBJ1-1; perhaps TRBD1 as D (6 bases). V gave up 1 base and J gave up 1 base, with 23 bases separating them. CDR3 length: 19 residues. The germline CDR1 and CDR2 sequences are SGHRS and YFSETQ. Here the CDR3 reads CASSLSGHSRAGPNTEAFF. The DNA for the CDR3 is TGCGCCAGCAGCTTGTCGGGACATAGTAGGGCGGGTCCGAACACTGAAGCTTTCTTT.

This clone turned up a few times. The chain has TRBV7-9 and TRBJ2-1, with 8 bases that match TRBD1. The CDR3 has 16 residues. Trimming removed 4 bases from V and 7 bases from J; junction bases left unmatched: 12. Per germline, CDR1 SEHNR and CDR2 FQNEAQ (reference sequence). Here the CDR3 DNA reads TGTGCCAGCAGCTCCCTGGGGGCAGGGGGCAAAAATGAGCAGTTCTTC. This sequence encodes CASSSLGAGGKNEQFF.

The chain uses TRBV29-1 and TRBJ2-1; D ambiguous. Trimming stripped 2 bases from V and 4 bases from J, with 9 bases between. This CDR3 has 13 residues. Germline V gives CDR1 SQVTM, CDR2 ANQGSEA. CDR3 loop: CSVETVPYNEQFF. Written as DNA, the CDR3 is TGCAGCGTTGAAACAGTACCTTACAATGAGCAGTTCTTC.

This chain links TRBV5-1 with TRBJ2-2; 8 positions match TRBD2. CDR3 length equals 16 residues. Looked up from germline, CDR1 is SGHRS and CDR2 is YFSETQ. Unmatched junction bases numbered 6, after V lost 4 bases and J lost 1 base. The CDR3 DNA follows: TGCGCCAGCAGCCACTGGACTAGCCGGAACACCGGGGAGCTGTTTTTT. Its translation is CASSHWTSRNTGELFF.

The J gene is TRBJ1-5, the V gene TRBV6-2 or TRBV6-3, with D unresolved. V lost 6 bases and J lost 0, with 9 bases in between. The CDR3 is 14 amino acids. Germline V lookup: CDR1 MNHEY, CDR2 SVGEGT. The CDR3, as DNA: TGTGCCAGCAGCATGACCGATAGCAATCAGCCCCAGCATTTT. Amino acid sequence: CASSMTDSNQPQHF.

CDR3 nucleotide sequence: TGTGCCAGTAATTGGGAGAAGGAGGGGATGGATGATGGCTACACCTTC. Amino acid sequence: CASNWEKEGMDDGYTF. This chain links TRBV19 with TRBJ1-2; possibly TRBD1 for D (5 bases). The V gene's germline CDR1 is LNHDA and CDR2 SQIVND (reference sequence). CDR3 length equals 16 residues. V lost 7 bases and J lost 6, with 24 bases in between. The full variable domain, completed using reference TRBV19 and TRBJ1-2, is DGGITQSPKYLFRKEGQNVTLSCEQNLNHDAMYWYRQDPGQGLRLIYYSQIVNDFQKGDIAEGYSVSREKKESFPLTVTSAQKNPTAFYLCASNWEKEGMDDGYTFGSGTRLTVV.

This clone was seen only once. The genes are TRBV3-1 (or the pseudogene TRBV3-2) and TRBJ2-1; 7 bases align to TRBD2. J was trimmed by 3 bases and V by 2 bases; bases with no gene match: 1. This CDR3 spans 14 amino acids. CDR1 is LGHDT, CDR2 YNNKEL, per germline (reference sequence). CDR3 amino acids: CASSQREDYNEQFF. DNA for the CDR3: TGTGCCAGCAGCCAACGGGAGGACTACAATGAGCAGTTCTTC.

The gene calls are TRBV27 and TRBJ2-7, with 9 bases identical to TRBD1. V lost 3 bases and J lost 0; bases outside the gene matches: 3. This CDR3 has 15 residues. CDR1 and CDR2 (germline): MNHEY, SMNVEV (reference sequence). The CDR3 is CASSFQGQGSYEQYF. The CDR3 nucleotides are TGTGCCAGCAGTTTTCAGGGACAGGGCTCCTACGAGCAGTACTTC.

Regarding this clone: Its ends do not fully match the called genes, so a read error is possible. This chain connects TRBV27 to TRBJ2-1; 13 bases match TRBD2. The CDR3 length is 12 residues. CDR1 MNHEY and CDR2 SMNVEV come from the germline V gene (reference sequence). CDR3 DNA sequence: TGTGCCAGCAGCTCACAGGGACTAGCGGGAATCTTC. It specifies CASSSQGLAGIF.

The rearrangement uses TRBV27 and TRBJ2-5, with TRBD2 matching 8 bases. Germline loops: CDR1 MNHEY, CDR2 SMNVEV (reference sequence). Trimming cost V 2 bases and J 4 bases; bases outside gene matches: 0. The CDR3 consists of 13 residues. CDR3: CASSLLAGETQYF. The DNA of the CDR3 is TGTGCCAGCAGTTTACTAGCGGGAGAGACCCAGTACTTC.

The DNA of the CDR3 is TGTGCCAGCAGACAAAACGACAGGGCAACCACAGATACGCAGTATTTT. This gives the protein CASRQNDRATTDTQYF. V is TRBV7-3 and J is TRBJ2-3, with 7 bases that match TRBD1. The CDR3 runs to 16 residues. V dropped 6 bases and J dropped 2; count of bases not matched to a gene: 11. Germline CDR1 SGHTA, CDR2 FQGTGA.

The gene calls are TRBV4-1 and TRBJ1-6; 7 nucleotides match TRBD1. The CDR3 is made up of 16 amino acids. V lost 0 bases and J lost 6; bases outside the gene matches: 5. CDR1 is MGHRA and CDR2 is YSYEKL in the germline V gene. The CDR3 protein is CASSQEAGQTNSPLHF. In DNA form, the CDR3 reads TGCGCCAGCAGCCAAGAAGCGGGACAGACTAATTCACCCCTCCACTTT.